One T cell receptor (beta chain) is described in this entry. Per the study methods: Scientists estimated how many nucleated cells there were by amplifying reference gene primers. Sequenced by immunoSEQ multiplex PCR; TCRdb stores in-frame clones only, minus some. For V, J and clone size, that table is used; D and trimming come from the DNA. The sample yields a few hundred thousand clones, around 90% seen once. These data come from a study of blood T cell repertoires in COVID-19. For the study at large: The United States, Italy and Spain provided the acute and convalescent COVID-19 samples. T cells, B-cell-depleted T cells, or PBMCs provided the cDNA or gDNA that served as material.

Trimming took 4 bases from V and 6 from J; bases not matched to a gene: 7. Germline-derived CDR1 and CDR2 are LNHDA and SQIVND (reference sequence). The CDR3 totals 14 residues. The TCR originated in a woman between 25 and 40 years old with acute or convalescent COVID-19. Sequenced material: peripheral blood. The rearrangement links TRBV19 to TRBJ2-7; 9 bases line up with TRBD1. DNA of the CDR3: TGTGCCAGTAGTACCATTGGGACAGGGACCGAGCAGTACTTC. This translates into CASSTIGTGTEQYF.